The 18 T cell receptor beta chains given below trace back to one sample, sequenced in a study of OX40 agonist ivuxolimab in advanced cancers. The protocol was immunoSEQ multiplex PCR, while the TCRdb copy is restricted to in-frame clones and leaves out a portion. The top ten hold 3% to 4.5% of the sample, which has 55,000 to 75,000 clones, about 91% seen once. Sequencing was performed on CD4+ or CD8+ T cells sorted from blood, taken in a trial of the OX40 agonist ivuxolimab. These receptors came from an adult with an advanced solid tumor such as melanoma, head and neck, liver or kidney cancer.

This chain uses TRBV19 with TRBJ2-4; 7 nucleotides align to TRBD1. Trimming took 5 bases from V and 1 from J; bases not matched to a gene: 2. The CDR3 has 14 residues. The germline CDR1 and CDR2 sequences are LNHDA and SQIVND (reference sequence). CDR3 nucleotide sequence: TGTGCCAGTAGTGAGGACAGGGCCAAAAACATTCAGTACTTC. Protein sequence: CASSEDRAKNIQYF. The complete variable domain, with remaining parts taken from reference TRBV19 and TRBJ2-4, reads DGGITQSPKYLFRKEGQNVTLSCEQNLNHDAMYWYRQDPGQGLRLIYYSQIVNDFQKGDIAEGYSVSREKKESFPLTVTSAQKNPTAFYLCASSEDRAKNIQYFGAGTRLSVL.

This sequence joins TRBV6-1 and TRBJ2-2, with D possibly being TRBD1 or TRBD2 (7 bases each). From germline, CDR1 is MNHNS and CDR2 SASEGT. V was shortened by 6 bases and J by 7 bases, with 18 bases between the two germline ends. CDR3 length: 15 amino acids. As DNA, the CDR3 is TGTGCCAGCAGCCCAGGGGGGGGGCTGGGCGGGGAGCTGTTTTTT. This gives the protein CASSPGGGLGGELFF.

This sequence joins TRBV28 and TRBJ1-1, with D tentatively TRBD1 (5 bases). Per the germline V gene, CDR1 is MDHEN and CDR2 is SYDVKM. The CDR3 is 16 amino acids. The V and J ends lost 2 bases and 2 bases respectively, with 15 bases between them. The CDR3 loop is CASSLASGGPNTEAFF. CDR3 nucleotides: TGTGCCAGCAGTTTAGCCAGCGGGGGACCAAACACTGAAGCTTTCTTT.

The chain has TRBV7-3 and TRBJ2-2, with no clear D. Germline assignment: CDR1 SGHTA and CDR2 FQGTGA. The CDR3 runs 12 residues. The germline V and J ends were trimmed by 4 bases and 3 bases, with 3 bases remaining between them. CDR3 sequence reads: CASSSHTGELFF. The CDR3 nucleotides are TGTGCCAGCAGCTCCCACACCGGGGAGCTGTTTTTT.

V gene TRBV27 combines with J gene TRBJ2-2; no clear D. Deletions cut 5 bases from V and 0 bases from J, with 4 bases between. Germline V lookup: CDR1 MNHEY, CDR2 SMNVEV (reference sequence). CDR3 length: 13 amino acids. CDR3 DNA: TGTGCCAGCAGTCCTTCGAACACCGGGGAGCTGTTTTTT. Protein: CASSPSNTGELFF.

This chain joins TRBV30 and TRBJ2-7; a possible D gene is TRBD2 (5 bases). V shed 0 bases and J shed 1 base, with 10 bases lying between them. CDR1 is GTSNPN and CDR2 is SVGIG in the germline V gene (reference sequence). This CDR3 has 14 amino acids. The CDR3 loop is CAWSVLSESYEQYF. The CDR3 DNA reads TGTGCCTGGAGTGTTCTTAGCGAATCCTACGAGCAGTACTTC.

Written as DNA, the CDR3 is TGTGCCAGCAGTTACCAGGGGGATCAGCCCCAGCATTTT. This translates into CASSYQGDQPQHF. This chain uses TRBV6-6 with TRBJ1-5, with 7 bases lining up with TRBD1. The CDR3 consists of 13 residues. Germline V gene sequence: CDR1 MNHNY, CDR2 SVGAGI (reference sequence). V dropped 2 bases and J dropped 5; count of bases not matched to a gene: 0.

V usage is TRBV19 and J usage is TRBJ1-5; perhaps TRBD1 as D (5 bases). Germline V gene sequence: CDR1 LNHDA, CDR2 SQIVND (reference sequence). V was trimmed by 4 bases and J by 7 bases, leaving 11 bases between them. The CDR3 runs to 13 residues. The CDR3 loop is CASSTGLNQPQHF. CDR3 DNA: TGTGCCAGTAGTACAGGGTTGAACCAGCCCCAGCATTTT. Looking up the rest from reference TRBV19 and TRBJ1-5 gives the full variable domain: DGGITQSPKYLFRKEGQNVTLSCEQNLNHDAMYWYRQDPGQGLRLIYYSQIVNDFQKGDIAEGYSVSREKKESFPLTVTSAQKNPTAFYLCASSTGLNQPQHFGDGTRLSIL.

The rearrangement joins TRBV11-2 to TRBJ2-5; D perhaps matches TRBD2 (6 bases). Trimming cost V 1 base and J 2 bases, with 11 bases left between them. Germline lookup yields CDR1 SGHAT and CDR2 FQNNGV. This CDR3 has 15 residues. CDR3 region: CASSLAGSGQETQYF. For the CDR3, the DNA is TGTGCCAGCAGCTTAGCCGGGAGCGGACAAGAGACCCAGTACTTC.

The CDR3 sequence: CASSLGGGMNEQFF. CDR3 sequence (DNA): TGTGCCAGCAGCTTGGGCGGGGGTATGAATGAGCAGTTCTTC. This chain connects TRBV11-2 to TRBJ2-1, with 7 nucleotides matching TRBD2. Per the germline V gene, CDR1 is SGHAT and CDR2 is FQNNGV. With V trimmed by 3 bases and J by 7 bases, 6 bases remained unmatched. The CDR3 has 14 residues.

This chain links TRBV13 with TRBJ2-7; 13 nucleotides align to TRBD2. The CDR3 covers 15 residues. Germline CDR1 PRHDT, CDR2 FYEKMQ (reference sequence). The V and J ends lost 5 bases and 7 bases, in that order; junction bases with no gene match: 8. The DNA for the CDR3 is TGTGCCAGCAGCACTGGACTAGCGGGAGCTTGGGAGCAGTACTTC. It specifies CASSTGLAGAWEQYF.

The chain uses TRBV28 and TRBJ2-5, with D perhaps TRBD1 (5 bases). The CDR3 covers 13 residues. Germline V CDR1 and CDR2: MDHEN, SYDVKM. Trimming stripped 1 base from V and 4 bases from J, with 7 bases between. The CDR3 region is CASSLYRTETQYF. The DNA of the CDR3 is TGTGCCAGCAGTTTATACAGGACAGAGACCCAGTACTTC.

This rearrangement joins TRBV5-5 to TRBJ1-2; D remains unclear. The germline V and J ends were trimmed by 1 base and 1 base, with 5 bases remaining between them. Germline lookup yields CDR1 SGHKS and CDR2 YYEKEE (reference sequence). The CDR3 has 13 residues. CDR3 DNA: TGTGCCAGCAGCTTGATCGGTAACTATGGCTACACCTTC. Its protein product is CASSLIGNYGYTF.

The chain joins TRBV19 to TRBJ2-5; perhaps TRBD1 as D (6 bases). Germline V lookup: CDR1 LNHDA, CDR2 SQIVND (reference sequence). Between the trimmed V and J ends, which lost 7 bases and 2 bases, there was a span of 11 bases. This CDR3 contains 13 residues. CDR3 DNA sequence: TGTGCCAGTACCACAGGGAATCAAGAGACCCAGTACTTC. Translated, it gives CASTTGNQETQYF.

The chain joins TRBV9 to TRBJ2-1; D remains unclear. This CDR3 is 18 amino acids long. Trimming removed 0 bases from V and 0 bases from J, with 16 bases in between. Germline CDR1 SGDLS, CDR2 YYNGEE. CDR3 sequence (DNA): TGTGCCAGCAGCGTAGTCCCCACTTCCACAAGCTCCTACAATGAGCAGTTCTTC. It translates to CASSVVPTSTSSYNEQFF.

This chain connects TRBV4-2 to TRBJ2-3; possibly TRBD1 or TRBD2 for D (5 bases each). The CDR3 sequence is 17 residues long. V lost 0 bases to trimming and J lost 2 bases, with 15 bases between them. Germline lookup yields CDR1 LGHNA and CDR2 YNFKEQ. CDR3 sequence reads: CASSQDGTSYHTDTQYF. The CDR3 DNA reads as TGTGCCAGCAGCCAAGATGGGACCTCCTACCACACAGATACGCAGTATTTT.

V and J are TRBV5-1 and TRBJ1-4; tentative D call: TRBD1 (5 bases). The CDR3 extends over 14 amino acids. The germline CDR1 and CDR2 sequences are SGHRS and YFSETQ. V lost 5 bases and J 4 bases, leaving 12 bases between the germline ends. CDR3 sequence (DNA): TGCGCCAGCAGAGGGGCAGCGAATAATGAAAAACTGTTTTTT. Translated: CASRGAANNEKLFF.

This clone was seen a single time. The chain carries TRBV9 and TRBJ2-7; D is perhaps TRBD2 (6 bases). The V gene lost 3 bases and the J gene lost 3 bases, with 19 bases spanning the gap. The CDR3 sequence is 16 residues long. Germline V gene data show CDR1 as SGDLS and CDR2 as YYNGEE. This CDR3 reads CASSGGVGSKLYEQYF. The CDR3 DNA reads as TGTGCCAGCAGCGGGGGGGTCGGCAGCAAACTCTACGAGCAGTACTTC.